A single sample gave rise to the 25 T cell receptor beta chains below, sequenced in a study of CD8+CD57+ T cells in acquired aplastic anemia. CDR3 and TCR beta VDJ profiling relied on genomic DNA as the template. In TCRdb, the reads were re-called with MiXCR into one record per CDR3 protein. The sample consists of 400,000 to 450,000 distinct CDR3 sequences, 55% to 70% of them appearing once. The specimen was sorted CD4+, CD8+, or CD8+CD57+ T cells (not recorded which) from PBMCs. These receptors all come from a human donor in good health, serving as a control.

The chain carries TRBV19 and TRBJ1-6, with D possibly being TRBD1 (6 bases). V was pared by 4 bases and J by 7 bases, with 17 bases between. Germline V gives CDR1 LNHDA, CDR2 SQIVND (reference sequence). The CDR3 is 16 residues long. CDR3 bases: TGTGCCAGTAGTAGAGGGGGACGTAGCACCAATTCACCCCTCCACTTT. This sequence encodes CASSRGGRSTNSPLHF.

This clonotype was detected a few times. The CDR3 DNA reads as TGTGCCAGTAGTATTATCTTGGTGGACACTGAAGCTTTCTTT. Translated, it gives CASSIILVDTEAFF. This rearrangement joins TRBV19 to TRBJ1-1; D not resolved. Per germline, CDR1 LNHDA and CDR2 SQIVND (reference sequence). This CDR3 has 14 residues. V was pared by 3 bases and J by 3 bases, with 11 bases between.

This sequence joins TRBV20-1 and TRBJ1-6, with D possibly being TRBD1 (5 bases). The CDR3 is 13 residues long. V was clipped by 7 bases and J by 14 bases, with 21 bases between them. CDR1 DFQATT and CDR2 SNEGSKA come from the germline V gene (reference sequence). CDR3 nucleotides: TGCAGTGTTCGTGGGGGAGGGAATACTACCCTCCACTTT. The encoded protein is CSVRGGGNTTLHF.

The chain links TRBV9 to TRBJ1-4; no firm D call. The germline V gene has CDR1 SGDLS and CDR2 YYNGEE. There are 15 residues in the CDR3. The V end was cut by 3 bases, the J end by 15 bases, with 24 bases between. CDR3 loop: CASSEAATNYGYMFF. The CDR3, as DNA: TGTGCCAGCAGCGAAGCAGCGACTAACTATGGCTACATGTTTTTT.

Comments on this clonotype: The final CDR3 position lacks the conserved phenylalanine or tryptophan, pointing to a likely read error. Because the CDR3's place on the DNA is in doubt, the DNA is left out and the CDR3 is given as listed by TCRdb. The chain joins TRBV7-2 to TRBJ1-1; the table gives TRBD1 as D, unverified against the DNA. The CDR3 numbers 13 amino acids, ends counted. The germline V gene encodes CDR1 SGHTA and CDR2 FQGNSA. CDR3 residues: CASSTGTGSVYEQ.

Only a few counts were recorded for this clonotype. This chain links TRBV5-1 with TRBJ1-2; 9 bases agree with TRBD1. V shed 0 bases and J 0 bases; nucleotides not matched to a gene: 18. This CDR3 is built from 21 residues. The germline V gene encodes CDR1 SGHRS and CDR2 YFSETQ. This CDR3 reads CASSLGLPTGTGMGANYGYTF. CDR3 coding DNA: TGCGCCAGCAGCTTGGGGCTACCGACCGGGACAGGGATGGGAGCTAACTATGGCTACACCTTC.

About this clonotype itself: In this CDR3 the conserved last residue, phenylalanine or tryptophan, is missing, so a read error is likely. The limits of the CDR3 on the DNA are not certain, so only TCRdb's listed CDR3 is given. The CDR3 loop reads CASSLTSGYGYTH. The V call is TRBV7-9, the J call TRBJ1-2. The CDR3 adds up to 13 amino acids, both ends counted. Per germline, CDR1 SEHNR and CDR2 FQNEAQ (reference sequence).

The CDR3 protein is CASSVTGTAHSPQQYF. CDR3 nucleotide sequence: TGTGCCAGCAGCGTAACCGGGACAGCACATTCACCCCAGCAGTACTTC. The chain links TRBV9 to TRBJ2-7, with 7 bases matching TRBD1. The CDR3 has 16 residues. The germline gives CDR1 SGDLS, CDR2 YYNGEE. V shed 1 base, J shed 8 bases, and the junction held 15 bases outside the gene matches.

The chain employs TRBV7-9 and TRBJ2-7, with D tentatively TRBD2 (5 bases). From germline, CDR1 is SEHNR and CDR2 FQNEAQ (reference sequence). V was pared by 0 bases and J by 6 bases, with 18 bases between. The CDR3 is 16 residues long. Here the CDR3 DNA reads TGTGCCAGCAGCTTAGCGTGCGGCGGGTCGAACTCCGAGCAGTACTTC. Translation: CASSLACGGSNSEQYF.

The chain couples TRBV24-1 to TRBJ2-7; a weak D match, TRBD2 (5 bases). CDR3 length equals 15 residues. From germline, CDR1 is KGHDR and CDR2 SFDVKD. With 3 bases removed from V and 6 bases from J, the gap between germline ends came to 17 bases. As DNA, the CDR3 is TGTGCCACCAGTGATCCGGAGAGGGTCTCCGTCGAGCAGTACTTC. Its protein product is CATSDPERVSVEQYF.

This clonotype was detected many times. The CDR3 reads CASSSQDRVNEQFF. DNA of the CDR3: TGTGCCAGCAGTTCCCAGGACAGGGTTAATGAGCAGTTCTTC. This chain connects TRBV6-5 to TRBJ2-1; 8 bases match TRBD1. CDR3 length: 14 residues. V shed 4 bases, J shed 7 bases, and the junction held 6 bases outside the gene matches. CDR1 MNHEY and CDR2 SVGAGI come from the germline V gene.

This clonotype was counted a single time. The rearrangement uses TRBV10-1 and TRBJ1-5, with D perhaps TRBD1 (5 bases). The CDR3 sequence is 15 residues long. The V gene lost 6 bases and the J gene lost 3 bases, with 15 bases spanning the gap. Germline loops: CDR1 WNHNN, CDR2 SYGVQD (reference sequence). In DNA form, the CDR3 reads TGCGCCAGCAGGCCGAAGGGGACGCACAATCAGCCCCAGCATTTT. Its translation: CASRPKGTHNQPQHF.

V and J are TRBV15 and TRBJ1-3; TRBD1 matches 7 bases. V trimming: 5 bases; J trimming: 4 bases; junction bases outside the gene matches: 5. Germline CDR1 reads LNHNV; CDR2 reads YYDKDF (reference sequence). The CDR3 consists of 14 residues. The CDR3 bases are TGTGCCACCAGCCCGACAGGGAGGGGAAACACCATATATTTT. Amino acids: CATSPTGRGNTIYF.

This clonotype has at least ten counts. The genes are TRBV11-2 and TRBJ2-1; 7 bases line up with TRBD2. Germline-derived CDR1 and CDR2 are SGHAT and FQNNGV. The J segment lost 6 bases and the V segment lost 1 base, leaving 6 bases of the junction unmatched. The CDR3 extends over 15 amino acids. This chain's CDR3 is CASSLGRGEANEQFF. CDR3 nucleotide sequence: TGTGCCAGCAGCTTAGGCCGGGGGGAAGCCAATGAGCAGTTCTTC.

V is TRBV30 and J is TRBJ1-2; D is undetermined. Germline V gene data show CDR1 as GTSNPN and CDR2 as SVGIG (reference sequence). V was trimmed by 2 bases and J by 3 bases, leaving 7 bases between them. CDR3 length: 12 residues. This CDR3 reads CAWSPEDYGYTF. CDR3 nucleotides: TGTGCCTGGAGTCCGGAGGACTATGGCTACACCTTC.

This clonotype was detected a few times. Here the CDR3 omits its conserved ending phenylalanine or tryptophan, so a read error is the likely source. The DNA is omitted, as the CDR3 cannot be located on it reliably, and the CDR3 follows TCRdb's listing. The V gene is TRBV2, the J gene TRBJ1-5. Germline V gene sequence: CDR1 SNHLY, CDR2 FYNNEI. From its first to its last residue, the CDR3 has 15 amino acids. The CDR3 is CASTSGVRYEQYFGP.

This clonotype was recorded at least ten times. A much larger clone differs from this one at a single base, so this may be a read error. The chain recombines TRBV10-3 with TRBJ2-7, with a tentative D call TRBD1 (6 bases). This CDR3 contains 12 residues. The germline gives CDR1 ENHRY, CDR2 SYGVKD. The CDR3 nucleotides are TGTGCCATCAGTGAGGGCAGGGGCGAGCAGTGCTTC. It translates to CAISEGRGEQCF.

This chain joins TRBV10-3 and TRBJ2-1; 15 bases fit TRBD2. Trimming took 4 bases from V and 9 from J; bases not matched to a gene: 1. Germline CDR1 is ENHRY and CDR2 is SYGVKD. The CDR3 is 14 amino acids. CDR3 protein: CAISAGLAGGEQFF. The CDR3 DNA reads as TGTGCCATCAGTGCGGGACTAGCGGGGGGTGAGCAGTTCTTC.

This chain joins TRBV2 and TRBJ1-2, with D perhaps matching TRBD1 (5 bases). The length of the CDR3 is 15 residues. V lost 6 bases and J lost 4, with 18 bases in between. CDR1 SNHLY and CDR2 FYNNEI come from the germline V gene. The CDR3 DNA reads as TGTGCCAGCAGCGTTTCCGGGACCGGGATCTATGGCTACACCTTC. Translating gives CASSVSGTGIYGYTF. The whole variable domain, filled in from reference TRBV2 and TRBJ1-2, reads EPEVTQTPSHQVTQMGQEVILRCVPISNHLYFYWYRQILGQKVEFLVSFYNNEISEKSEIFDDQFSVERPDGSNFTLKIRSTKLEDSAMYFCASSVSGTGIYGYTFGSGTRLTVV.

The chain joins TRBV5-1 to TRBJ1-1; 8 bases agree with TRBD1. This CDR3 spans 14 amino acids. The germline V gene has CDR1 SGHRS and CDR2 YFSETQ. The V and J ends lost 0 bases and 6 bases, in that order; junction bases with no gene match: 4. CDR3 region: CASSLVQGASEAFF. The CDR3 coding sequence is TGCGCCAGCAGCTTGGTCCAGGGGGCTTCTGAAGCTTTCTTT.

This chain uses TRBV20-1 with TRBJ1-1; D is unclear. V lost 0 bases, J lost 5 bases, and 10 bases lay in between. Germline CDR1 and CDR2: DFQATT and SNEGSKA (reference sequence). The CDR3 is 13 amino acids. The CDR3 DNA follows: TGCAGTGCTAGAGATCAGCTGGCTACTGAAGCTTTCTTT. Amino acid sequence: CSARDQLATEAFF.

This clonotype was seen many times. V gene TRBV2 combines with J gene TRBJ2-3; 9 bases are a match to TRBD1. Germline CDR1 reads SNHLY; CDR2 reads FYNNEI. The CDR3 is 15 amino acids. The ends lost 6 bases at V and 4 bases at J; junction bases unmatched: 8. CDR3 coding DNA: TGTGCCAGCAGGGCAACAGGGGGCGACGCAGATACGCAGTATTTT. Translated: CASRATGGDADTQYF.

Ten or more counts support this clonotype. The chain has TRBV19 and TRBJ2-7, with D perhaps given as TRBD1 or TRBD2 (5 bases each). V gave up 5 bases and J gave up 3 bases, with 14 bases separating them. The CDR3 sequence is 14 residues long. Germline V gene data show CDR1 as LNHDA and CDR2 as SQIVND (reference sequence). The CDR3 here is CASSHPGPNYEQYF. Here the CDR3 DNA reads TGTGCCAGTAGTCATCCGGGACCGAACTACGAGCAGTACTTC.

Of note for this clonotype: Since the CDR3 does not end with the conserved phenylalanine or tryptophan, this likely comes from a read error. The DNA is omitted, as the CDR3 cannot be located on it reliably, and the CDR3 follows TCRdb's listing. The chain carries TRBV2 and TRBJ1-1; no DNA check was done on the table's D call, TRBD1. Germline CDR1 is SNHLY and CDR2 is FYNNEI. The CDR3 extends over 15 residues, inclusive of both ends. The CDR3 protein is CASSPGRPYSADVLI.

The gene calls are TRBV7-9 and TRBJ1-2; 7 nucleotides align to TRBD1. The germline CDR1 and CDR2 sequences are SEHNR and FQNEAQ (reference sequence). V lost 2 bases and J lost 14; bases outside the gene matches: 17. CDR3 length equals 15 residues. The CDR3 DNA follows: TGTGCCAGCAGCTTATTGGGGAAGGGGGCCTTTTTCGGAACCTTC. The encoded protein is CASSLLGKGAFFGTF.